This T cell receptor beta chain came from a study of human T cells and chemical hapten exposure. There are a few counts of this clonotype. Indicated time point: patch test 3, about 24 weeks after DPC sensitization. Treatment: therapeutic diphenylcyclopropenone sensitization with weekly scalp DPC. From the RACE reads, TCRdb called clonotypes with MiXCR, one entry per CDR3 protein. The data contain about 190,000 distinct CDR3 sequences, 24% of them seen just once; the ten biggest clones take up roughly 2.5%. The CDR3 has 15 amino acids. The J segment lost 5 bases and the V segment lost 4 bases, leaving 6 bases of the junction unmatched. Per germline, CDR1 SGHRS and CDR2 YFSETQ.

Sequenced here: whole blood, sampled in connection with sensitization to the hapten diphenylcyclopropenone (DPC). The clonotype was recovered from a woman between 40 and 55 years old with alopecia areata. Some clones in this sample may be carry-over from other donors' samples. The chain has TRBV5-1 and TRBJ2-3; 11 nucleotides align to TRBD2. The CDR3 loop is CASSPPGTSGDTQYF. The DNA for the CDR3 is TGCGCCAGCAGCCCCCCCGGGACTAGCGGAGATACGCAGTATTTT.